This passage covers 25 T cell receptor beta chains from one sample sequenced in a study of CD8+CD57+ T cells in acquired aplastic anemia (dated by TCRdb to 2017 to 2018). The instrument given in TCRdb is Illumina HiSeq 2000. TCR beta VDJ combination and CDR3 sequence profiling used genomic DNA as the template. In-frame beta chains were kept once TCRdb had trimmed the public reads at Q25 with fastp and called clones with MiXCR. Here each entry gathers all rows of one CDR3 protein and keeps the most common genes and DNA. The sample yields about 190,000 distinct CDR3 sequences; around 66% were counted once. The top ten clones comprise 35% to 55% of the sample. The sequenced material came from sorted CD4+, CD8+, or CD8+CD57+ T cells (not recorded which) from PBMCs. These receptors all stem from a human donor with severe aplastic anemia or a healthy control (not recorded which).

V is TRBV24-1 and J is TRBJ2-1; D remains ambiguous. CDR1 is KGHDR and CDR2 is SFDVKD in the germline V gene. The CDR3 contains 15 residues. With 0 bases removed from V and 0 bases from J, the gap between germline ends came to 5 bases. CDR3 DNA: TGTGCCACCAGTGATTTGCCTGGCTCCTACAATGAGCAGTTCTTC. Its protein product is CATSDLPGSYNEQFF.

This clonotype was counted only a few times. The gene calls are TRBV20-1 and TRBJ2-5; no definite D call. CDR1 and CDR2 from the germline V gene are DFQATT and SNEGSKA (reference sequence). This CDR3 has 11 amino acids. Trimming took 3 bases from V and 4 from J, leaving 6 bases between them. The CDR3 is CSARIGETQYF. For the CDR3, the DNA is TGCAGTGCTAGGATAGGAGAGACCCAGTACTTC.

The chain couples TRBV12-5 to TRBJ2-7; 12 bases line up with TRBD1. CDR1 is LGHNT and CDR2 is FRNRAP in the germline V gene. The CDR3 extends over 13 amino acids. The DNA for the CDR3 is TGTGCCACCCCCGGGACAGGGGGCGACGAGCAGTACTTC. It codes for CATPGTGGDEQYF.

This clonotype was seen repeatedly, ten times or more. J is TRBJ2-7 and V is TRBV19; no clear D gene. V shed 7 bases and J shed 2 bases, with 12 bases lying between them. The CDR3 runs to 13 residues. CDR1 is LNHDA and CDR2 is SQIVND in the germline V gene (reference sequence). CDR3 region: CASTKGGPYEQYF. The CDR3 nucleotides read TGTGCCAGTACCAAGGGTGGTCCCTACGAGCAGTACTTC.

This clonotype has ten or more counts. The J gene is TRBJ2-1, the V gene TRBV19, with 10 bases fitting TRBD2. This CDR3 comprises 16 residues. Germline trimming cut 1 base from V and 3 bases from J; bases unmatched to any gene: 3. Germline V gives CDR1 LNHDA, CDR2 SQIVND (reference sequence). The CDR3 bases are TGTGCCAGTAGTATAGGTAGCGGGGGGAGCTACAATGAGCAGTTCTTC. Its translation: CASSIGSGGSYNEQFF.

The gene calls are TRBV10-1 and TRBJ2-1; TRBD2 matches 11 bases. V lost 6 bases to trimming and J lost 2 bases; unmatched junction nucleotides: 3. CDR1 and CDR2 from the germline V gene are WNHNN and SYGVQD (reference sequence). This CDR3 has 15 residues. The CDR3 DNA is TGCGCCAGCAGGCAGACTAGCGGGGCCTACAATGAGCAGTTCTTC. Translating gives CASRQTSGAYNEQFF.

Concerning this clonotype itself: Germline and junction disagree at one end, which may indicate a read error. V is TRBV11-2 and J is TRBJ1-1; no definite D call. Germline V CDR1 and CDR2: SGHAT, FQNNGV. The CDR3 is made up of 14 amino acids. The CDR3 region is CASGLEGYATEAFF. The DNA for the CDR3 is TGTGCCAGCGGCTTAGAGGGCTATGCAACTGAAGCTTTCTTT.

This clonotype has just one count. This chain connects TRBV2 to TRBJ2-5; D is ambiguous. Germline values: CDR1 SNHLY, CDR2 FYNNEI. The V end lost 9 bases, the J end lost 5 bases, and 10 bases lay between the germline ends. This CDR3 contains 11 residues. The chain's CDR3 is CASSARETQYF. The CDR3 DNA is TGTGCCAGTTCCGCTAGGGAGACCCAGTACTTC.

Regarding this clonotype: Since no conserved phenylalanine or tryptophan closes the CDR3, a read error is the likely cause. The rearrangement joins TRBV7-8 to TRBJ1-5; no clear D. The V gene lost 5 bases and the J gene lost 1 base, with 15 bases spanning the gap. CDR1 SGHVS and CDR2 FQNEAQ come from the germline V gene. This CDR3 has 16 residues. CDR3 region: CASSPPPPGSNQPQHS. The CDR3, as DNA: TGTGCCAGCAGCCCTCCACCCCCAGGCAGCAATCAGCCCCAGCATTCT.

This chain links TRBV7-2 with TRBJ2-1; 8 bases agree with TRBD1. V shed 4 bases, J shed 5 bases, and the junction held 1 base outside the gene matches. The CDR3 contains 13 residues. Germline CDR1 reads SGHTA; CDR2 reads FQGNSA. Written as DNA, the CDR3 is TGTGCCAGCAGCTCGACAGGGGACAATGAGCAGTTCTTC. Its translation is CASSSTGDNEQFF.

The V gene is TRBV6-2 or TRBV6-3, the J gene TRBJ2-5; possible D gene TRBD1, 6 bases. The J call may be incorrect, as the DNA end agrees better with TRBJ2-7. The CDR3 runs to 15 residues. Germline V gene data show CDR1 as MNHEY and CDR2 as SVGEGT. The CDR3 bases are TGTGCCAGCAGTTATTCCTCCGGGACAAGCTACGAGCAGTACTTC. This codes for CASSYSSGTSYEQYF.

The DNA of the CDR3 is TGTGCCAGCAGCACCAATTCGATTGGCTACACCTTC. Translated, it gives CASSTNSIGYTF. V usage is TRBV7-6 and J usage is TRBJ1-2; no clear D gene. The CDR3 loop spans 12 amino acids. V lost 5 bases and J 7 bases, leaving 11 bases between the germline ends. In germline, CDR1 is SGHVS, CDR2 FNYEAQ.

This chain joins TRBV20-1 and TRBJ2-7, with 7 bases fitting TRBD1. The germline V gene encodes CDR1 DFQATT and CDR2 SNEGSKA (reference sequence). The length of the CDR3 is 16 residues. V shed 6 bases, J shed 0 bases, and the junction held 14 bases outside the gene matches. In DNA, the CDR3 is TGCAGTGCGCACTCTCCGGGACAGTCGTACTCCTACGAGCAGTACTTC. Encoded protein: CSAHSPGQSYSYEQYF.

This rearrangement joins TRBV15 to TRBJ2-1, with 8 bases that match TRBD1. CDR3 length: 12 amino acids. Germline values: CDR1 LNHNV, CDR2 YYDKDF (reference sequence). V gave up 5 bases and J gave up 14 bases; unmatched junction bases: 8. The CDR3 DNA follows: TGTGCCACCAGCGCCCCGCGGGGACAGGAGTTCTTC. Its protein is CATSAPRGQEFF.

The CDR3 DNA reads as TGTGCCAGCAGCGGGAGGGGTCGGAGTAATTCACCCCTCCACTTT. Translating gives CASSGRGRSNSPLHF. The chain is built from TRBV7-9 and TRBJ1-6; D might be TRBD1 (5 bases). The V gene's germline CDR1 is SEHNR and CDR2 FQNEAQ (reference sequence). This CDR3 spans 15 amino acids. V lost 5 bases and J lost 6, with 14 bases in between.

The V and J genes are TRBV5-1 and TRBJ2-1; D unclear. The CDR3 is 11 residues long. V was clipped by 5 bases and J by 7 bases, with 7 bases between them. Germline loops: CDR1 SGHRS, CDR2 YFSETQ. The CDR3 reads CASRGINEQFF. CDR3 in DNA: TGCGCCAGCAGGGGTATAAATGAGCAGTTCTTC.

CDR3 coding DNA: TGTGCCAGTAGTGCACGGGGGACCCAAGAGACCCAGTACTTC. Translated, it gives CASSARGTQETQYF. V usage is TRBV19 and J usage is TRBJ2-5, with a weak D call TRBD2 (6 bases). V was trimmed by 5 bases and J by 1 base, leaving 11 bases between them. The CDR3 sequence is 14 residues long. The germline CDR1 and CDR2 sequences are LNHDA and SQIVND (reference sequence).

As for this clonotype: Its ends do not fully match the called genes, so a read error is possible. V usage is TRBV5-1 and J usage is TRBJ2-7, with 7 bases matching TRBD1. The CDR3 is made up of 14 amino acids. The V gene's germline CDR1 is SGHRS and CDR2 YFSETQ. CDR3 in amino acids: CASSPSTGTYEQYF. In DNA form, the CDR3 reads TGTGCCAGCTCACCTTCGACAGGGACCTACGAGCAGTACTTC.

CDR3 protein: CASSHGLAGVETQYF. CDR3 DNA sequence: TGTGCCAGCAGCCATGGACTAGCGGGAGTTGAGACCCAGTACTTC. The chain has TRBV7-9 and TRBJ2-5; 13 positions match TRBD2. V was pared by 5 bases and J by 5 bases, with 5 bases of the junction left unmatched. The CDR3 contains 15 residues. Per germline, CDR1 SEHNR and CDR2 FQNEAQ (reference sequence).

This sequence joins TRBV12-5 and TRBJ2-7; 9 bases agree with TRBD1. V shed 5 bases, J shed 3 bases, and the junction held 8 bases outside the gene matches. This CDR3 is built from 15 residues. The germline V gene has CDR1 LGHNT and CDR2 FRNRAP. This CDR3 reads CASGPLDRGGYEQYF. In DNA form, the CDR3 reads TGTGCTAGTGGTCCACTGGACAGGGGAGGCTACGAGCAGTACTTC. The whole variable domain, remainder taken from reference TRBV12-5 and TRBJ2-7, is DARVTQTPRHKVTEMGQEVTMRCQPILGHNTVFWYRQTMMQGLELLAYFRNRAPLDDSGMPKDRFSAEMPDATLATLKIQPSEPRDSAVYFCASGPLDRGGYEQYFGPGTRLTVT.

This clonotype showed up just a few times. The rearrangement joins TRBV20-1 to TRBJ1-3, with no clear D. The V gene lost 0 bases and the J gene lost 0 bases, with 12 bases spanning the gap. Germline CDR1 DFQATT, CDR2 SNEGSKA (reference sequence). The CDR3 contains 16 residues. The CDR3 is CSARDPDWTSGNTIYF. The CDR3 DNA follows: TGCAGTGCTAGAGACCCGGACTGGACCTCTGGAAACACCATATATTTT.

This clonotype was recorded many times. V gene TRBV7-6 combines with J gene TRBJ2-1; D may be TRBD2 (6 bases). CDR1 and CDR2 (germline): SGHVS, FNYEAQ. The CDR3 spans 14 residues. Between the trimmed V and J ends, which lost 1 base and 9 bases, there was a span of 13 bases. The CDR3 spells CASSLELAGSEQFF. The CDR3 DNA follows: TGTGCCAGCAGCTTAGAACTAGCCGGAAGTGAGCAGTTCTTC.

This clonotype was seen a handful of times. This chain joins TRBV28 and TRBJ1-5, with 11 bases aligning to TRBD1. Germline V CDR1 and CDR2: MDHEN, SYDVKM. The V and J ends lost 5 bases and 5 bases, in that order; junction bases with no gene match: 8. This CDR3 has 16 residues. The CDR3 DNA sequence: TGTGCCAGCAGTCACCGAGGGACAGGGGGATATCAGCCCCAGCATTTT. It encodes CASSHRGTGGYQPQHF.

The genes are TRBV19 and TRBJ1-5; D possibly corresponds to TRBD1 (5 bases). The CDR3 extends over 14 amino acids. Germline assignment: CDR1 LNHDA and CDR2 SQIVND (reference sequence). The germline V and J ends were trimmed by 5 bases and 1 base, with 9 bases remaining between them. The CDR3 protein is CASSFQGSNQPQHF. In nucleotides, the CDR3 is TGTGCCAGTAGTTTCCAGGGAAGCAATCAGCCCCAGCATTTT.

This clonotype was recorded many times. The rearrangement uses TRBV11-1 and TRBJ2-5; D perhaps matches TRBD1 (6 bases). CDR1 is SGHAT, CDR2 FQDESV, per germline (reference sequence). This CDR3 is built from 16 residues. Between the trimmed V and J ends, which lost 1 base and 3 bases, there was a span of 15 bases. CDR3 protein: CASSLGGTTLEETQYF. In DNA, the CDR3 is TGTGCCAGCAGCTTAGGTGGGACAACTCTCGAAGAGACCCAGTACTTC.